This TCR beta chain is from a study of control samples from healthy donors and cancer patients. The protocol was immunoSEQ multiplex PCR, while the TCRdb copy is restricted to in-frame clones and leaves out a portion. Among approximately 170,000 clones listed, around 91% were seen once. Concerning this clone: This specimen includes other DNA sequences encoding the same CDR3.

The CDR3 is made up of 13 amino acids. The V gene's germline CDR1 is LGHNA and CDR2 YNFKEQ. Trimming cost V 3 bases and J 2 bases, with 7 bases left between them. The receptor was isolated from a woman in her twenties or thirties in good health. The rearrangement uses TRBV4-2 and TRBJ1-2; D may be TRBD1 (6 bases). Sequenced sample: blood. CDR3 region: CASSHDRNYGYTF. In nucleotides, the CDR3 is TGTGCCAGCAGCCACGACAGGAACTATGGCTACACCTTC.